This paragraph reports one TCR beta chain. What it binds is not known. The junction departs from the called germline gene at one end, perhaps through a read error. The data derive from a study of tumor and adjacent non-tumor tissue in lung cancer. On the study more broadly: Histology: 12 adenocarcinoma, a couple of squamous cell carcinoma, 1 small cell lung cancer. Findings and caveats of the study: Patients with more diverse tumor TCRs had worse survival.

This sample's RNA came from whole unsorted tissue. More than 3 cm separated this lung sample from the edge of the tumor. The library came from three nested PCR rounds adapted from ARM-PCR protocols. TCRdb re-called the multiplex PCR reads with MiXCR, one entry per CDR3 protein. The sample shows 110,000 or so distinct CDR3 sequences, about 64% of them seen only once. There are 14 residues in the CDR3. CDR1 and CDR2 (germline): MNHEY, SVGEGT. This chain connects TRBV6-2 or TRBV6-3 to TRBJ2-2, with D uncertain. The TCR was taken from a man aged 55 to 70 with non-small cell lung cancer. Sequencing was done on a sample of distant non-tumor lung tissue. This CDR3 is CTSRTSVVTGELFF. The CDR3 DNA is TGTACCAGCAGAACTTCGGTCGTCACCGGGGAGCTGTTTTTT.